The 32 T cell receptor beta chains listed next were all sequenced from one sample in a study of T cells after yellow fever vaccination. TCRdb redid the calling of the 5' RACE reads with MiXCR, one entry per CDR3 protein. The table has about 120,000 distinct CDR3 sequences, 15% seen once. This specimen consisted of CD8+ T cells sorted from PBMCs, obtained 5 days after the yellow fever booster vaccination. These receptors were collected from a man younger than 35 who received the YFV17D yellow fever vaccine.

The V and J genes are TRBV7-9 and TRBJ1-1; D not certain. In germline, CDR1 is SEHNR, CDR2 FQNEAQ (reference sequence). The CDR3 runs 14 residues. Trimming left V 5 bases short and J 6 bases short, with 16 bases between. CDR3 in DNA: TGTGCCAGCAGCGGTTACAGTCGGCCCGCTGAAGCTTTCTTT. Amino acids: CASSGYSRPAEAFF.

This clonotype was counted at least ten times. The chain is built from TRBV12-3 or TRBV12-4 and TRBJ2-2; 9 bases match TRBD1. The CDR3 sequence is 15 residues long. Trimming removed 1 base from V and 5 bases from J; junction bases left unmatched: 2. The CDR3 coding sequence is TGTGCCAGCAGTTTAGTGGGACAGGGTACCGGGGAGCTGTTTTTT. Translating gives CASSLVGQGTGELFF.

V gene TRBV6-5 combines with J gene TRBJ1-3; a weak D match, TRBD1 (5 bases). CDR1 and CDR2 from the germline V gene are MNHEY and SVGAGI. Trimming left V 2 bases short and J 5 bases short, with 7 bases between. The CDR3 has 13 residues. CDR3 residues: CASSYGTRNTIYF. The CDR3 DNA is TGTGCCAGCAGTTACGGGACGAGAAACACCATATATTTT.

This clonotype has more than one count but fewer than ten. The chain links TRBV12-3 or TRBV12-4 to TRBJ2-1, with no clear D. V was cut by 6 bases and J by 2 bases, with 11 bases left in between. The CDR3 consists of 14 residues. The CDR3 protein is CASSLPGPYNEQFF. The CDR3 DNA reads as TGTGCCAGCAGCTTGCCTGGGCCCTACAATGAGCAGTTCTTC.

This clonotype has more than one count but fewer than ten. The gene calls are TRBV7-6 and TRBJ2-3, with D perhaps given as TRBD1 or TRBD2 (5 bases each). V was pared by 1 base and J by 6 bases, with 14 bases between. The germline V gene encodes CDR1 SGHVS and CDR2 FNYEAQ. The CDR3 has 15 residues. CDR3 nucleotide sequence: TGTGCCAGCAGCTTAGGGGACCGCACATCCGATACGCAGTATTTT. This translates into CASSLGDRTSDTQYF.

V gene TRBV4-1 combines with J gene TRBJ2-1; 13 bases are shared with TRBD2. V lost 1 base and J lost 6; bases outside the gene matches: 3. This CDR3 spans 16 amino acids. The germline V gene has CDR1 MGHRA and CDR2 YSYEKL. CDR3 residues: CASSQALAGGFNEQFF. The CDR3 DNA reads TGCGCCAGCAGCCAAGCACTAGCGGGGGGGTTCAATGAGCAGTTCTTC.

The chain links TRBV11-2 to TRBJ2-7; possible D gene TRBD2, 6 bases. V was clipped by 4 bases and J by 2 bases, with 12 bases between them. This CDR3 is built from 14 residues. In germline, CDR1 is SGHAT, CDR2 FQNNGV. CDR3 nucleotides: TGTGCCAGCAGCTACGGGACTCCGACCTACGAGCAGTACGTC. Its translation: CASSYGTPTYEQYV.

The V and J genes are TRBV19 and TRBJ1-5, with a tentative D call TRBD1 (6 bases). The CDR3 loop spans 13 amino acids. With 3 bases removed from V and 10 bases from J, the gap between germline ends came to 13 bases. Germline V gene lookup returns CDR1 LNHDA and CDR2 SQIVND (reference sequence). Written as DNA, the CDR3 is TGTGCCAGTAGTATGTCACAGGGCGCACCCCAGCATTTT. The encoded protein is CASSMSQGAPQHF.

This clonotype was counted ten times or more. The J gene is TRBJ2-2, the V gene TRBV15; D unresolved. Germline CDR1 and CDR2: LNHNV and YYDKDF (reference sequence). The V end was cut by 4 bases, the J end by 0 bases, with 6 bases between. The CDR3 sequence is 14 residues long. The CDR3 region has the DNA TGTGCCACCAGCATGGGTCCGAACACCGGGGAGCTGTTTTTT. Its protein product is CATSMGPNTGELFF.

CDR3 in amino acids: CASSSRGVTEAFF. CDR3 in DNA: TGTGCCAGCAGCTCCCGAGGGGTGACTGAAGCTTTCTTT. The rearrangement links TRBV11-2 to TRBJ1-1, with D perhaps matching TRBD1 (5 bases). CDR1 SGHAT and CDR2 FQNNGV come from the germline V gene. V was clipped by 4 bases and J by 5 bases, with 11 bases between them. This CDR3 comprises 13 residues.

This clonotype was recorded a few times. This sequence joins TRBV2 and TRBJ2-3; 8 positions match TRBD1. The CDR3 extends over 15 amino acids. V lost 0 bases to trimming and J lost 4 bases; unmatched junction nucleotides: 3. CDR1 is SNHLY, CDR2 FYNNEI, per germline. The CDR3 sequence: CASSEADRESDTQYF. The CDR3, as DNA: TGTGCCAGCAGTGAAGCGGACAGGGAGTCAGATACGCAGTATTTT.

A word on this clonotype: A much larger clone is a single base away; this may be a read error. This chain joins TRBV29-1 and TRBJ1-2; unclear D gene. Per germline, CDR1 SQVTM and CDR2 ANQGSEA. This CDR3 is 14 amino acids long. The V end lost 1 base, the J end lost 9 bases, and 18 bases lay between the germline ends. The CDR3: CSVEGVDLLRCYTF. The CDR3 region has the DNA TGCAGCGTTGAAGGGGTCGACTTACTGAGGTGCTACACCTTC.

In DNA, the CDR3 is TGTGCCAGCAGTATCCTAGGGGGGGGGACTGAAGCTTTCTTT. Amino acids: CASSILGGGTEAFF. V usage is TRBV27 and J usage is TRBJ1-1, with D perhaps matching TRBD1 (6 bases). Trimming pared 5 bases from V and 5 bases from J, leaving 15 bases between. In germline, CDR1 is MNHEY, CDR2 SMNVEV (reference sequence). CDR3 length equals 14 residues.

This clonotype showed up just a few times. This chain connects TRBV2 to TRBJ2-3, with 9 bases matching TRBD2. V was pared by 7 bases and J by 0 bases, with 11 bases of the junction left unmatched. The CDR3 spans 17 residues. Per the germline V gene, CDR1 is SNHLY and CDR2 is FYNNEI. The CDR3 DNA reads TGTGCCAGCACTTGGGGGAGGACTAGCGTAAGCACAGATACGCAGTATTTT. Amino acid sequence: CASTWGRTSVSTDTQYF.

This clonotype came up a few times. The V call is TRBV4-1, the J call TRBJ2-7; D is ambiguous. The CDR3 is 15 amino acids. The ends were cut back, 3 bases at V and 2 bases at J, with 14 bases in the middle. Germline V CDR1 and CDR2: MGHRA, YSYEKL. The chain's CDR3 is CASSHTQASPYEQYF. In DNA, the CDR3 is TGCGCCAGCAGCCATACTCAGGCCTCTCCCTACGAGCAGTACTTC.

The V gene is TRBV4-1, the J gene TRBJ2-2, with D possibly matching TRBD1 (5 bases). V was shortened by 0 bases and J by 4 bases, with 12 bases between the two germline ends. Germline CDR1 is MGHRA and CDR2 is YSYEKL. This CDR3 has 16 residues. CDR3 sequence reads: CASSQDGREVTGELFF. In nucleotides, the CDR3 is TGCGCCAGCAGCCAAGATGGCAGGGAAGTCACCGGGGAGCTGTTTTTT.

The V call is TRBV7-2, the J call TRBJ2-5, with 12 bases lining up with TRBD2. The CDR3 totals 15 residues. The trim removed 3 bases at V and 5 bases at J, leaving 4 bases unmatched. Germline V gene sequence: CDR1 SGHTA, CDR2 FQGNSA. The CDR3 region has the DNA TGTGCCAGCAGCTTGAGGACTAGCGGGGACGAGACCCAGTACTTC. Translated, it gives CASSLRTSGDETQYF.

In DNA, the CDR3 is TGCGCCAGCAGCCACCACCGGGGGGCTAGCACAGATACGCAGTATTTT. Translated, it gives CASSHHRGASTDTQYF. J is TRBJ2-3 and V is TRBV4-1; D is possibly TRBD2 (7 bases). Germline V gives CDR1 MGHRA, CDR2 YSYEKL. V dropped 3 bases and J dropped 0 bases, with 13 bases sitting between them. The CDR3 is 16 residues long.

The sample holds a few counts of this clonotype. This sequence joins TRBV5-6 and TRBJ2-1; 10 bases align to TRBD1. The CDR3 consists of 15 residues. V dropped 4 bases and J dropped 6; count of bases not matched to a gene: 7. The germline V gene encodes CDR1 SGHDT and CDR2 YYEEEE. CDR3: CASSPTGGYGNEQFF. Here the CDR3 DNA reads TGTGCCAGCAGCCCGACAGGGGGCTACGGCAATGAGCAGTTCTTC.

This clonotype was observed a handful of times. The chain has TRBV10-2 and TRBJ2-7; D not resolved. There are 14 residues in the CDR3. Trimming pared 2 bases from V and 3 bases from J, leaving 11 bases between. CDR1 and CDR2 from the germline V gene are WSHSY and SAAADI. The CDR3 nucleotides read TGCGCCAGCAGTGAGCTTGGCTCCTTCTACGAGCAGTACTTC. Translation: CASSELGSFYEQYF.

V usage is TRBV19 and J usage is TRBJ1-1; no clear D. This CDR3 spans 16 amino acids. Germline CDR1 is LNHDA and CDR2 is SQIVND (reference sequence). V was pared by 0 bases and J by 6 bases, with 17 bases between. This chain's CDR3 is CASSIDVGSVGPEAFF. In DNA form, the CDR3 reads TGTGCCAGTAGTATAGATGTCGGCAGCGTCGGGCCTGAAGCTTTCTTT.

This clonotype was observed a few times. The V and J genes are TRBV5-1 and TRBJ2-7; the match to TRBD1 covers 9 bases. Unmatched junction bases numbered 8, after V lost 4 bases and J lost 6 bases. This CDR3 is 14 amino acids long. CDR1 and CDR2 (germline): SGHRS, YFSETQ. Here the CDR3 DNA reads TGCGCCAGCAGCCTGGGTGGACAGGGGAGCGAGCAGTACGTC. Its protein is CASSLGGQGSEQYV.

The chain has TRBV24-1 and TRBJ2-1; maybe TRBD2 (5 bases). The CDR3 runs 15 residues. Germline V gene data show CDR1 as KGHDR and CDR2 as SFDVKD. V lost 5 bases, J lost 6 bases, and 16 bases lay in between. The CDR3 bases are TGTGCCACCAGTGTAGCGTTTCGCGGCCTCAATGAGCAGTTCTTC. This gives the protein CATSVAFRGLNEQFF.

The V and J genes are TRBV21-1 and TRBJ2-7; the table calls TRBD1, which could not be checked here. TRBV21-1 corresponds to a pseudogene. The CDR3 is 8 amino acids. The CDR3 DNA reads as TGTGCCAGCAGCAATGGGGGCGTC. Encoded protein: CASSNGGV.

This clonotype was counted between two and nine times. The V gene is TRBV7-9, the J gene TRBJ1-1, with D uncertain. CDR1 SEHNR and CDR2 FQNEAQ come from the germline V gene (reference sequence). This CDR3 is 14 amino acids long. Trimming took off 5 bases at V and 8 bases at J, with 18 bases between the two ends. This CDR3 is CASSQDPEMLEAFF. The CDR3 DNA is TGTGCCAGCAGCCAGGACCCAGAGATGCTAGAAGCTTTCTTT.

There are a few counts of this clonotype. The V and J genes are TRBV4-3 and TRBJ1-2; D possibly corresponds to TRBD1 (5 bases). The CDR3 has 15 residues. Germline V lookup: CDR1 LGHNA, CDR2 YSLEER. Trimming pared 1 base from V and 7 bases from J, leaving 16 bases between. CDR3 sequence reads: CASSQVSSGTGGYTF. The CDR3 nucleotides read TGCGCCAGCAGCCAAGTCTCCTCCGGGACCGGTGGCTACACCTTC.

This clonotype was picked up a small number of times. The rearrangement joins TRBV20-1 to TRBJ2-5; D ambiguous. This CDR3 comprises 14 residues. From germline, CDR1 is DFQATT and CDR2 SNEGSKA (reference sequence). The ends were cut back, 6 bases at V and 1 base at J, with 15 bases in the middle. The CDR3 protein is CSAETAASQETQYF. DNA for the CDR3: TGCAGTGCCGAAACAGCAGCGTCCCAAGAGACCCAGTACTTC.

The gene calls are TRBV6-2 or TRBV6-3 and TRBJ1-1; D remains unclear. The CDR3 extends over 12 amino acids. The germline V and J ends were trimmed by 3 bases and 7 bases, with 9 bases remaining between them. Germline-derived CDR1 and CDR2 are MNHEY and SVGEGT. CDR3 DNA: TGTGCCAGCAGTTATCAGCCGATTGAAGCTTTCTTT. It specifies CASSYQPIEAFF.

This clonotype was observed a few times. The V gene is TRBV7-9, the J gene TRBJ1-4; D ambiguous. Germline assignment: CDR1 SEHNR and CDR2 FQNEAQ (reference sequence). Between the trimmed V and J ends, which lost 9 bases and 5 bases, there was a span of 13 bases. The CDR3 length is 13 residues. CDR3 sequence: CASSRTGNEKLFF. Here the CDR3 DNA reads TGTGCCAGTTCCAGGACGGGGAATGAAAAACTGTTTTTT. The full variable domain, its missing parts supplied by reference TRBV7-9 and TRBJ1-4, is DTGVSQNPRHKITKRGQNVTFRCDPISEHNRLYWYRQTLGQGPEFLTYFQNEAQLEKSRLLSDRFSAERPKGSFSTLEIQRTEQGDSAMYLCASSRTGNEKLFFGSGTQLSVL.

Many counts were recorded for this clonotype. The rearrangement uses TRBV5-1 and TRBJ2-3; TRBD2 might be the D (5 bases). V dropped 4 bases and J dropped 0 bases, with 12 bases sitting between them. The germline CDR1 and CDR2 sequences are SGHRS and YFSETQ. The CDR3 length is 15 residues. The CDR3 spells CASSPRGASTDTQYF. The CDR3, as DNA: TGCGCCAGCAGCCCCCGGGGAGCCAGCACAGATACGCAGTATTTT.

This clonotype showed up many times. The genes are TRBV14 and TRBJ1-1; no firm D call. The germline V and J ends were trimmed by 1 base and 1 base, with 1 base remaining between them. The germline CDR1 and CDR2 sequences are SGHDN and FVKESK. The CDR3 totals 12 residues. As DNA, the CDR3 is TGTGCCAGCAGCCAAGGGAACACTGAAGCTTTCTTT. It specifies CASSQGNTEAFF.

This clonotype came up a few times. The CDR3 DNA reads TGTGCCAGCAGCCACCTTATGCGGGCGCATTCCGAGCAGTACTTC. It codes for CASSHLMRAHSEQYF. The rearrangement links TRBV3-1 to TRBJ2-7; weak D call: TRBD2 (5 bases). Per germline, CDR1 LGHDT and CDR2 YNNKEL (reference sequence). This CDR3 region has 15 residues. The V and J ends lost 3 bases and 6 bases respectively, with 18 bases between them.